What follows are 5 T cell receptor beta chains derived from one specimen sequenced in a study of regulatory T cells in long-lasting Graves disease. Arm-PCR of CDR3 regions with iRepertoire HTBI primers generated TCR beta libraries. TCRdb fed the multiplex PCR reads into MiXCR, producing one record per CDR3 protein. The data show about 470,000 distinct CDR3 sequences, with roughly a fifth seen just once and roughly 7% held by the top ten. Time point denoted: persistent/refractory GD, antithyroid drugs over 5 years with positive TRAb. From RNA extracted from PBMCs, the TCR library was made. This specimen consisted of peripheral blood mononuclear cells (PBMCs), obtained when the disease was refractory, from a patient treated with antithyroid drugs. The receptor set was obtained from a female donor with Graves disease.

There are many counts of this clonotype. The chain uses TRBV28 and TRBJ1-4; TRBD1 matches at 8 bases. The germline V gene encodes CDR1 MDHEN and CDR2 SYDVKM. The CDR3 spans 15 residues. With V trimmed by 8 bases and J by 3 bases, 8 bases remained unmatched. The CDR3, as DNA: TGTGCCAGCCGTTCAGGGGGCGTAGCTAATGAAAAACTGTTTTTT. Translation: CASRSGGVANEKLFF.

This clonotype showed up many times. This chain connects TRBV28 to TRBJ2-6, with D unresolved. Germline V gene lookup returns CDR1 MDHEN and CDR2 SYDVKM. V was cut by 1 base and J by 4 bases, with 8 bases left in between. The CDR3 is 15 amino acids. CDR3 DNA sequence: TGTGCCAGCAGTTTATTGGCTACAGGGGCCAACGTCCTGACTTTC. Residues: CASSLLATGANVLTF.

CDR3 region: CASSLNRVQETQYF. As DNA, the CDR3 is TGCGCCAGCAGCTTGAACAGGGTACAAGAGACCCAGTACTTC. The chain couples TRBV5-1 to TRBJ2-5, with D possibly being TRBD1 (6 bases). V shed 1 base and J shed 2 bases, with 9 bases lying between them. In germline, CDR1 is SGHRS, CDR2 YFSETQ. This CDR3 is 14 amino acids long.

This clonotype was picked up many times. The chain carries TRBV3-1 and TRBJ2-1; D is ambiguous. Deletions cut 1 base from V and 7 bases from J, with 5 bases between. The CDR3 has 12 residues. Germline loops: CDR1 LGHDT, CDR2 YNNKEL (reference sequence). The CDR3 DNA sequence: TGTGCCAGCAGCCAAGGTGGAAATGAGCAGTTCTTC. It encodes CASSQGGNEQFF.

This chain uses TRBV7-2 with TRBJ2-7; D may be TRBD1 (6 bases). Trimming cost V 0 bases and J 4 bases, with 13 bases left between them. The CDR3 covers 15 residues. Germline CDR1 reads SGHTA; CDR2 reads FQGNSA. CDR3 residues: CASSLAPGHQYEQYF. In DNA, the CDR3 is TGTGCCAGCAGCTTAGCTCCGGGACACCAATACGAGCAGTACTTC.